Shown below are 24 T cell receptor beta chains from a single sample sequenced in a study of blood T cell repertoires in COVID-19. Sequenced by immunoSEQ multiplex PCR; TCRdb stores in-frame clones only, minus some. The sample holds about 55,000 clones, approximately 85% seen once. Material: peripheral blood. The receptor set was obtained from a human donor in a cohort sampled during active COVID-19.

V and J are TRBV10-1 and TRBJ2-3, with 8 positions matching TRBD2. The CDR3 runs to 15 residues. Losses at the gene ends were 5 bases for V and 6 bases for J; bases not matched to a gene: 10. Looked up from germline, CDR1 is WNHNN and CDR2 is SYGVQD (reference sequence). The CDR3, as DNA: TGCGCCAGCAGTAGCGGGAGATTTGCCGCGGATACGCAGTATTTT. This gives the protein CASSSGRFAADTQYF.

This rearrangement joins TRBV2 to TRBJ2-5, with TRBD1 as a possible D gene (6 bases). Germline V CDR1 and CDR2: SNHLY, FYNNEI. The CDR3 totals 13 residues. Trimming removed 7 bases at V and 4 bases at J, with 13 bases between. In DNA, the CDR3 is TGTGCCAGCATTCTTGGACAGAGAGAGACCCAGTACTTC. It is translated as CASILGQRETQYF.

The chain combines TRBV4-2 with TRBJ2-7; possibly TRBD2 for D (5 bases). Germline V CDR1 and CDR2: LGHNA, YNFKEQ. V was pared by 2 bases and J by 0 bases, with 11 bases between. There are 15 residues in the CDR3. The CDR3 region is CASSQLADSSYEQYF. In DNA form, the CDR3 reads TGTGCCAGCAGCCAACTAGCTGATAGCTCCTACGAGCAGTACTTC.

The genes are TRBV2 and TRBJ1-2; 7 bases fit TRBD1. There are 14 residues in the CDR3. Unmatched junction bases numbered 8, after V lost 7 bases and J lost 3 bases. CDR1 is SNHLY, CDR2 FYNNEI, per germline. The CDR3 here is CASTAGTADYGYTF. DNA of the CDR3: TGTGCCAGCACCGCAGGGACAGCCGACTATGGCTACACCTTC.

The gene calls are TRBV28 and TRBJ2-5; 11 bases match TRBD1. CDR1 is MDHEN, CDR2 SYDVKM, per germline. The CDR3 consists of 17 residues. V shed 6 bases, J shed 4 bases, and the junction held 13 bases outside the gene matches. The CDR3 bases are TGTGCCAGCAGACACGGACAGGGGGCGTTGGGATCAGAGACCCAGTACTTC. Encoded protein: CASRHGQGALGSETQYF.

V gene TRBV1 combines with J gene TRBJ2-1; the D call of TRBD2 is as the table states it, not checked on the DNA. TRBV1 is a documented pseudogene. The CDR3 spans 18 residues. CDR3 region: CTSSQAMEGLAGVNEQFF. The CDR3 nucleotides read TGCACCAGCAGCCAAGCTATGGAGGGACTAGCGGGAGTCAATGAGCAGTTCTTC.

J is TRBJ2-4 and V is TRBV7-2; no definite D call. Trimming left V 2 bases short and J 0 bases short, with 5 bases between. CDR1 is SGHTA and CDR2 is FQGNSA in the germline V gene. The CDR3 covers 14 residues. CDR3 bases: TGTGCCAGCAGCTTAAACTTAGCCAAAAACATTCAGTACTTC. Translation: CASSLNLAKNIQYF.

The chain carries TRBV5-4 and TRBJ2-1; D is undetermined. The length of the CDR3 is 13 residues. Germline V gene sequence: CDR1 SGHNT, CDR2 YYREEE (reference sequence). Trimming took off 0 bases at V and 5 bases at J, with 6 bases between the two ends. This CDR3 is CASSLDRNNEQFF. In DNA form, the CDR3 reads TGTGCCAGCAGCTTGGACAGAAACAATGAGCAGTTCTTC. The full variable domain, with the rest looked up from reference TRBV5-4 and TRBJ2-1, is ETGVTQSPTHLIKTRGQQVTLRCSSQSGHNTVSWYQQALGQGPQFIFQYYREEENGRGNFPPRFSGLQFPNYSSELNVNALELDDSALYLCASSLDRNNEQFFGPGTRLTVL.

This chain connects TRBV9 to TRBJ1-5; TRBD1 aligns across 8 bases. The CDR3 totals 15 residues. CDR1 is SGDLS, CDR2 YYNGEE, per germline. The V and J ends lost 4 bases and 4 bases, in that order; junction bases with no gene match: 7. The chain's CDR3 is CASSTGQGTNQPQHF. The CDR3, as DNA: TGTGCCAGCAGCACCGGACAGGGAACAAATCAGCCCCAGCATTTT.

This chain uses TRBV7-9 with TRBJ2-7; 8 bases fit TRBD1. With V trimmed by 7 bases and J by 0 bases, 8 bases remained unmatched. This CDR3 is 15 amino acids long. Germline values: CDR1 SEHNR, CDR2 FQNEAQ (reference sequence). The chain's CDR3 is CASTINTGGSYEQYF. In DNA, the CDR3 is TGTGCCAGCACCATTAACACAGGGGGCTCCTACGAGCAGTACTTC.

This clone was seen only once. V is TRBV9 and J is TRBJ1-4; the match to TRBD1 covers 10 bases. Germline-derived CDR1 and CDR2 are SGDLS and YYNGEE. The V and J ends lost 6 bases and 3 bases, in that order; junction bases with no gene match: 5. The CDR3 length is 15 residues. The CDR3 nucleotides are TGTGCCAGCACCGTGGGGACAGGGGCTAATGAAAAACTGTTTTTT. This encodes CASTVGTGANEKLFF.

Note on this clone: The same CDR3 also results from other DNA sequences found in this sample. The genes are TRBV28 and TRBJ2-5; D is unresolved. The CDR3 contains 12 residues. Per germline, CDR1 MDHEN and CDR2 SYDVKM. Trimming pared 4 bases from V and 0 bases from J, leaving 3 bases between. CDR3 sequence: CASSSYQETQYF. CDR3 in DNA: TGTGCCAGCAGTTCATACCAAGAGACCCAGTACTTC.

V gene TRBV5-1 combines with J gene TRBJ1-4, with TRBD1 matching 7 bases. The ends lost 0 bases at V and 0 bases at J; junction bases unmatched: 5. CDR1 is SGHRS and CDR2 is YFSETQ in the germline V gene. The CDR3 length is 17 residues. The CDR3 nucleotides read TGCGCCAGCAGCTTGGAGGGGGCGGGCTCAACTAATGAAAAACTGTTTTTT. The encoded protein is CASSLEGAGSTNEKLFF.

This chain joins TRBV7-2 and TRBJ2-3; 9 bases match TRBD1. The V segment lost 5 bases and the J segment 1 base; nucleotides outside the gene matches: 7. CDR1 and CDR2 from the germline V gene are SGHTA and FQGNSA. The CDR3 runs 16 residues. The CDR3 bases are TGTGCCAGCAGCATACTCGGACAGGGGCGCACAGATACGCAGTATTTT. This encodes CASSILGQGRTDTQYF.

The rearrangement links TRBV6-5 to TRBJ2-7, with D maybe TRBD2 (5 bases). Trimming removed 7 bases at V and 2 bases at J, with 9 bases between. The CDR3 contains 12 residues. Germline loops: CDR1 MNHEY, CDR2 SVGAGI. CDR3 loop: CASKEVPYEQYF. The CDR3 bases are TGTGCCAGCAAGGAGGTCCCCTACGAGCAGTACTTC.

This chain links TRBV6-5 with TRBJ2-1, with D possibly matching TRBD2 (6 bases). This CDR3 contains 15 residues. CDR1 is MNHEY, CDR2 SVGAGI, per germline. The V end lost 2 bases, the J end lost 2 bases, and 10 bases lay between the germline ends. The CDR3 DNA reads TGTGCCAGCAGTTACCCGGGGGTCCCCTACAATGAGCAGTTCTTC. This translates into CASSYPGVPYNEQFF.

This clone showed up just a few times. The CDR3 loop reads CASSSIRDRTPYEQYF. The CDR3 DNA reads as TGTGCCAGCAGCTCTATCCGGGACAGGACTCCCTACGAGCAGTACTTC. The chain combines TRBV11-2 with TRBJ2-7; the match to TRBD1 covers 8 bases. Germline assignment: CDR1 SGHAT and CDR2 FQNNGV. J was trimmed by 2 bases and V by 4 bases; bases with no gene match: 10. This CDR3 contains 16 residues.

The gene calls are TRBV5-4 and TRBJ1-1; 9 nucleotides agree with TRBD1. The CDR3 is 16 amino acids. CDR1 and CDR2 (germline): SGHNT, YYREEE (reference sequence). V trimming: 4 bases; J trimming: 0 bases; junction bases outside the gene matches: 7. The CDR3 DNA reads TGTGCCAGCAGCCACCGCCGGACAGGGGTGAACACTGAAGCTTTCTTT. Protein: CASSHRRTGVNTEAFF. The whole variable domain, filled in from reference TRBV5-4 and TRBJ1-1, reads ETGVTQSPTHLIKTRGQQVTLRCSSQSGHNTVSWYQQALGQGPQFIFQYYREEENGRGNFPPRFSGLQFPNYSSELNVNALELDDSALYLCASSHRRTGVNTEAFFGQGTRLTVV.

The rearrangement uses TRBV18 and TRBJ2-5, with 12 nucleotides matching TRBD2. Germline CDR1 and CDR2: KGHSH and LQKENI. The J segment lost 4 bases and the V segment lost 4 bases, leaving 7 bases of the junction unmatched. CDR3 length equals 16 residues. The CDR3 loop reads CASSQSTSGSGETQYF. The CDR3 coding sequence is TGTGCCAGCTCACAATCGACTAGCGGGAGTGGAGAGACCCAGTACTTC.

J is TRBJ2-1 and V is TRBV19; TRBD2 aligns across 7 bases. Germline V gene data show CDR1 as LNHDA and CDR2 as SQIVND (reference sequence). The CDR3 contains 15 residues. The ends lost 5 bases at V and 4 bases at J; junction bases unmatched: 8. The CDR3 loop reads CASSLAGVRYNEQFF. The CDR3 region has the DNA TGTGCCAGTAGTCTGGCGGGAGTTAGGTACAATGAGCAGTTCTTC.

CDR3 loop: CASSLARGSGETQYF. Here the CDR3 DNA reads TGTGCCAGCAGTTTAGCTCGGGGGTCGGGAGAGACCCAGTACTTC. The chain combines TRBV28 with TRBJ2-5; D is perhaps TRBD2 (6 bases). Germline CDR1 MDHEN, CDR2 SYDVKM. Trimming removed 2 bases from V and 4 bases from J, with 14 bases in between. The CDR3 sequence is 15 residues long.

A remark on this clone: This sample also contains other DNA sequences that code for the same CDR3. The gene calls are TRBV5-6 and TRBJ2-7; D is uncertain. This CDR3 region has 12 residues. The germline CDR1 and CDR2 sequences are SGHDT and YYEEEE. The germline V and J ends were trimmed by 0 bases and 3 bases, with 4 bases remaining between them. The CDR3 sequence is CASSLASYEQYF. CDR3 bases: TGTGCCAGCAGCTTGGCCAGCTACGAGCAGTACTTC.

The genes are TRBV27 and TRBJ1-2; D is ambiguous. Between the trimmed V and J ends, which lost 2 bases and 5 bases, there was a span of 12 bases. Germline V CDR1 and CDR2: MNHEY, SMNVEV (reference sequence). The CDR3 has 14 residues. The CDR3 loop reads CASSLRESGYGYTF. The CDR3 DNA reads as TGTGCCAGCAGTTTAAGGGAGTCGGGGTATGGCTACACCTTC.

The rearrangement links TRBV3-1 (or the pseudogene TRBV3-2) to TRBJ1-6; 7 positions match TRBD1. Germline CDR1 LGHDT, CDR2 YNNKEL (reference sequence). The length of the CDR3 is 15 residues. V was clipped by 3 bases and J by 10 bases; unmatched bases: 9. CDR3 amino acids: CASSHRGDLRSPLHF. CDR3 coding DNA: TGTGCCAGCAGCCACAGGGGGGATCTTAGATCACCCCTCCACTTT.